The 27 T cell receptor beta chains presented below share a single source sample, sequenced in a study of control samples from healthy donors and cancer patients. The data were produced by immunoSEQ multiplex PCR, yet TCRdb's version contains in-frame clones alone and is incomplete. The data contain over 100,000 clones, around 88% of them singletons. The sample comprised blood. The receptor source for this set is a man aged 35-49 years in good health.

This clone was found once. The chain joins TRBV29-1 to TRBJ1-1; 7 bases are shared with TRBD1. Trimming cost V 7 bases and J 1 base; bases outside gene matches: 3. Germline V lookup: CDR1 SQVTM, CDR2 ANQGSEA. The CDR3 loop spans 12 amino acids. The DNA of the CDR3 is TGCAGCGCGGGACAGTCGAACACTGAAGCTTTCTTT. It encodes CSAGQSNTEAFF.

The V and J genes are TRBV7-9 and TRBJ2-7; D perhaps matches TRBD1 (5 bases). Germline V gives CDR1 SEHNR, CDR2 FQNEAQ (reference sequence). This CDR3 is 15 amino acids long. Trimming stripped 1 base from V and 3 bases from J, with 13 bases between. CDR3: CASSLGGGALYEQYF. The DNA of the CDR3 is TGTGCCAGCAGCTTAGGGGGTGGGGCCCTCTACGAGCAGTACTTC.

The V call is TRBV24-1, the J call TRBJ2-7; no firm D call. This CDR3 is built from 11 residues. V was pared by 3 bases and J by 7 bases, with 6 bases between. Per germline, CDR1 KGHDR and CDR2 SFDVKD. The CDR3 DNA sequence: TGTGCCACCAGTGATCGGTGGGAGCAGTACTTC. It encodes CATSDRWEQYF.

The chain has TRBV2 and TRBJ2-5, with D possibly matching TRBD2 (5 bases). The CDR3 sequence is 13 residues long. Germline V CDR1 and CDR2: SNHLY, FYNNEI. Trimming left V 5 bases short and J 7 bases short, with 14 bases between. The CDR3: CASSQLEKGTQYF. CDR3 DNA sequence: TGTGCCAGCAGTCAACTAGAGAAAGGGACCCAGTACTTC.

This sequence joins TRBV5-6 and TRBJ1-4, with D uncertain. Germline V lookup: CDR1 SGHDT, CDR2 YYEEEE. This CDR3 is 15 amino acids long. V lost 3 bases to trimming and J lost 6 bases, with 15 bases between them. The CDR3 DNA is TGTGCCAGCAGCTGGGGAGGAGCAGCATATGAAAAACTGTTTTTT. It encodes CASSWGGAAYEKLFF.

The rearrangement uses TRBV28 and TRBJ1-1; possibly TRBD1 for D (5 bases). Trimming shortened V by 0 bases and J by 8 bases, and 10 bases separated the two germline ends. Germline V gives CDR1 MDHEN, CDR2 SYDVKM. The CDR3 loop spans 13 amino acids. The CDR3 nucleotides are TGTGCCAGCAGTTTATGGGGTCGGGGGGAAGCTTTCTTT. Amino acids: CASSLWGRGEAFF.

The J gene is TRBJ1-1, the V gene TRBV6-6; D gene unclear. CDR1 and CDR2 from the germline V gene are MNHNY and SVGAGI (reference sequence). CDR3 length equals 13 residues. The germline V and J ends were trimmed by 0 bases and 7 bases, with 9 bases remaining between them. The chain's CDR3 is CASSYSRGVEAFF. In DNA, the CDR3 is TGTGCCAGCAGTTACTCGCGCGGGGTTGAAGCTTTCTTT.

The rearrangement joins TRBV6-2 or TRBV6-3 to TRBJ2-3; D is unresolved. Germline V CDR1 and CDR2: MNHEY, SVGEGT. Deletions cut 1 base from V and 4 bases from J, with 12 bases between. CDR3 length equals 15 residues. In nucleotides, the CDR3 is TGTGCCAGCAGTTACTATACCCCTCAGGCAGATACGCAGTATTTT. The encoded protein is CASSYYTPQADTQYF.

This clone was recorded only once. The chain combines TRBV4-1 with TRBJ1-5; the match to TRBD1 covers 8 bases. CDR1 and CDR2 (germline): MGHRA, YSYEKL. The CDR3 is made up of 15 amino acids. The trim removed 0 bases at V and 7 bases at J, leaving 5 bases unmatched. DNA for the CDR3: TGCGCCAGCAGCCAAGATCAGGGGGCAGGGCAGCCCCAGCATTTT. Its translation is CASSQDQGAGQPQHF.

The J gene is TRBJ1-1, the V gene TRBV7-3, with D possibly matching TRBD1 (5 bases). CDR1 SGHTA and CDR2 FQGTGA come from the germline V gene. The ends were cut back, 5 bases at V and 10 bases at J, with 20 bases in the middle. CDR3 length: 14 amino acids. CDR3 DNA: TGTGCCAGCAGCCCTTCGACAGTGATCCCGGCAGCTTTCTTT. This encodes CASSPSTVIPAAFF.

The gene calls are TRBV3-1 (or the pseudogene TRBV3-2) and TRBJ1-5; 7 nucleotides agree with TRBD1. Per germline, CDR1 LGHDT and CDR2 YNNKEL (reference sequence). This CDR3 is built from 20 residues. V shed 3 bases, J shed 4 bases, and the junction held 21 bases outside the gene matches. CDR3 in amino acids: CASSQGACAGKTGTNQPQHF. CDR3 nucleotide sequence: TGTGCCAGCAGCCAGGGTGCTTGTGCCGGCAAGACAGGGACGAATCAGCCCCAGCATTTT.

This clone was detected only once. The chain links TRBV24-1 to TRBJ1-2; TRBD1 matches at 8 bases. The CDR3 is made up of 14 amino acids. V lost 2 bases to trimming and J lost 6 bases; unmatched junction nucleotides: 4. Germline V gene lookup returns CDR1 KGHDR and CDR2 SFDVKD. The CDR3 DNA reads TGTGCCACCAGTGATTGGACAGGGCAGAATGGCTACACCTTC. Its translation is CATSDWTGQNGYTF.

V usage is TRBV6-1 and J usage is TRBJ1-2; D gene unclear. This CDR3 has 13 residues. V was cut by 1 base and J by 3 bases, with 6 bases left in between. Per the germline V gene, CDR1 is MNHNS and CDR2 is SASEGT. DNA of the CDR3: TGTGCCAGCAGTGAAGTAGGTGACTATGGCTACACCTTC. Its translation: CASSEVGDYGYTF.

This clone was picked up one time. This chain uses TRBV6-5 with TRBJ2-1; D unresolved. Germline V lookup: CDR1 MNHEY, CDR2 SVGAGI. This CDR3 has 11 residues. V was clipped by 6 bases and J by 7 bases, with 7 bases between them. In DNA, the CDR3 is TGTGCCAGCAGCATCAATAATGAGCAGTTCTTC. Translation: CASSINNEQFF.

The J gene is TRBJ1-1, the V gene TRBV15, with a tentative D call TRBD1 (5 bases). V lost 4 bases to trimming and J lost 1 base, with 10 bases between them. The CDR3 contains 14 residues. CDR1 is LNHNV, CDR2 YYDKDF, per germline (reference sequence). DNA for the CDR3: TGTGCCACCAGCACTTGGACAAGGAACACTGAAGCTTTCTTT. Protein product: CATSTWTRNTEAFF.

CDR3 sequence reads: CATSRDTWVPNYGYTF. CDR3 coding DNA: TGTGCCACCAGCAGAGATACCTGGGTTCCAAACTATGGCTACACCTTC. The V and J genes are TRBV15 and TRBJ1-2; D not resolved. CDR3 length: 16 residues. The germline CDR1 and CDR2 sequences are LNHNV and YYDKDF (reference sequence). Trimming removed 0 bases from V and 2 bases from J, with 13 bases in between.

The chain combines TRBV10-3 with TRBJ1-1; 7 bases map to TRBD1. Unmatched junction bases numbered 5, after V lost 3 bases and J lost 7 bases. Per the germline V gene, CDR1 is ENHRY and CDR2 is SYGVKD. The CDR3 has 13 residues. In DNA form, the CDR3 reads TGTGCCATCAGTGAAATACAGGGGAGTGAAGCTTTCTTT. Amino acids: CAISEIQGSEAFF.

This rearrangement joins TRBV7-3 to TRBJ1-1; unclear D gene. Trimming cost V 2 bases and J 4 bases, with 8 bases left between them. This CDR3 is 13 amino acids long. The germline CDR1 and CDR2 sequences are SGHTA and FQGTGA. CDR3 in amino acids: CASSLGQATEAFF. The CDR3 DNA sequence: TGTGCCAGCAGCTTAGGGCAGGCCACTGAAGCTTTCTTT.

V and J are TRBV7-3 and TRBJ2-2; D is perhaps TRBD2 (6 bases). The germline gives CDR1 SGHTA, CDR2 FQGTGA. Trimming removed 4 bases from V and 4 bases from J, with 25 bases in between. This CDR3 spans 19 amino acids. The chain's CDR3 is CASSSYPVTGDFRTGELFF. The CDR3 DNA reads TGTGCCAGCAGCTCCTACCCGGTTACCGGGGACTTTCGCACCGGGGAGCTGTTTTTT.

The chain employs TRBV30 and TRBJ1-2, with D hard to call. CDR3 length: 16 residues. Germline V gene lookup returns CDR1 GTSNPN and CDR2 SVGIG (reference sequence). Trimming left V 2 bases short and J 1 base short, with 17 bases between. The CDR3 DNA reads TGTGCCTGGAGTCCCCCGCCGGGATTGGGTAACTATGGCTACACCTTC. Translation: CAWSPPPGLGNYGYTF.

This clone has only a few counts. CDR3 residues: CASSAATRGDEKLFF. DNA of the CDR3: TGCGCCAGCAGCGCGGCTACCCGGGGCGATGAAAAACTGTTTTTT. The chain recombines TRBV5-1 with TRBJ1-4, with D possibly TRBD1 on 5 matching bases. This CDR3 has 15 residues. The V gene lost 4 bases and the J gene lost 6 bases, with 16 bases spanning the gap. Germline values: CDR1 SGHRS, CDR2 YFSETQ.

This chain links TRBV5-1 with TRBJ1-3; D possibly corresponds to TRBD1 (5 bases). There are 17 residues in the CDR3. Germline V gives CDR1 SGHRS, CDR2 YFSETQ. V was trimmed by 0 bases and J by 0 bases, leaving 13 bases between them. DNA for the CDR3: TGCGCCAGCAGCTTGGTGGCGGACAATCTCTCTGGAAACACCATATATTTT. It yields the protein CASSLVADNLSGNTIYF.

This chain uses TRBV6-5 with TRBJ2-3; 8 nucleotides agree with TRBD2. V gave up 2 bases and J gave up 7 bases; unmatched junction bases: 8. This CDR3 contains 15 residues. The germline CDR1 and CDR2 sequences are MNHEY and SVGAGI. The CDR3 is CASSYGGSGEYTQYF. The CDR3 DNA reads TGTGCCAGCAGTTACGGCGGTAGCGGGGAGTATACGCAGTATTTT.

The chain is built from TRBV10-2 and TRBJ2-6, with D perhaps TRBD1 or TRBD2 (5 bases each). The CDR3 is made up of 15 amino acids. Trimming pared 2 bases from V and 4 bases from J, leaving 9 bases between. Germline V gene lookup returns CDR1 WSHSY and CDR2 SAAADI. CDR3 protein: CASSEGGSGANVLTF. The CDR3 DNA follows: TGCGCCAGCAGTGAGGGGGGATCAGGGGCCAACGTCCTGACTTTC.

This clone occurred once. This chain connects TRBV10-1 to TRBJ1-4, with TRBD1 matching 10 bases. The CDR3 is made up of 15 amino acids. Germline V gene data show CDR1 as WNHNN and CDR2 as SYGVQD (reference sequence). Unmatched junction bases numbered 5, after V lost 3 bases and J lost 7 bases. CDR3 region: CASSDRTGGSEKLFF. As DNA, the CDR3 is TGCGCCAGCAGTGACCGGACAGGGGGAAGTGAAAAACTGTTTTTT.

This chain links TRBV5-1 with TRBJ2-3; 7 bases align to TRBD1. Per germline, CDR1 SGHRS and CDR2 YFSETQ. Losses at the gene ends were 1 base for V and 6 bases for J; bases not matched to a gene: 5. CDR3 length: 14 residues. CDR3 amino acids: CASSLSTGADTQYF. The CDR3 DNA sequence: TGCGCCAGCAGCTTGTCTACAGGGGCCGATACGCAGTATTTT.

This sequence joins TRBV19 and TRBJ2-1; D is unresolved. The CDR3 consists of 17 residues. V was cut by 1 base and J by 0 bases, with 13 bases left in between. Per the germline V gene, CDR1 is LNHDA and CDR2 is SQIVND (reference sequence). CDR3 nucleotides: TGTGCCAGTAGTATAGGTGGGCTCCTGAGCTCCTACAATGAGCAGTTCTTC. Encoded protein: CASSIGGLLSSYNEQFF.